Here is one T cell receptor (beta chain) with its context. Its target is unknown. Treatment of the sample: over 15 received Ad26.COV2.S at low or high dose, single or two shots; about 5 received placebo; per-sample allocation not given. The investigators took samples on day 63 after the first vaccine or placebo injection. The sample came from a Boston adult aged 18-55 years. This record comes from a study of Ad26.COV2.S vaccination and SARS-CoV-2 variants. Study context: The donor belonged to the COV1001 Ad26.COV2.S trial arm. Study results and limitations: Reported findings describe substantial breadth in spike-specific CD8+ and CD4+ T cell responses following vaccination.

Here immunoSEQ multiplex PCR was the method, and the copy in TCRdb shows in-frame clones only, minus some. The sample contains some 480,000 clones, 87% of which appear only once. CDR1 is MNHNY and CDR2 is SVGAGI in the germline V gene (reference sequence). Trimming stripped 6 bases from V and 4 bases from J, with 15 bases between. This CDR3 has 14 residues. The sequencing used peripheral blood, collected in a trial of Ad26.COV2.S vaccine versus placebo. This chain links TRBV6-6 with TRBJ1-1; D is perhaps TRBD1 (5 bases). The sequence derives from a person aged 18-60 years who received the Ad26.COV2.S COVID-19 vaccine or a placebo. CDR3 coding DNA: TGTGCCAGCAGCCAGACAGTAACGAGCACTGAAGCTTTCTTT. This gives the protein CASSQTVTSTEAFF.